This entry is about one T cell receptor (beta chain). Its antigen is currently unknown. Trimming took 2 bases from V and 5 from J; bases not matched to a gene: 11. The germline gives CDR1 SGHNT, CDR2 YYREEE (reference sequence). The CDR3 runs to 16 residues. The data belong to a study of cytomegalovirus exposure and HLA in healthy donors. Study overall: Out of 150 million to 200 million T cells, an earlier analysis found 117 million unique TCR beta sequences in total. Study outcomes and limitations: It was reported that TCR beta sequences correctly inferred the HLA-A and HLA-B alleles for most subjects. Being productive about 87% or about 30% of the time was typical of most TCR beta V segments in an earlier analysis. Some TCR beta chains (around 180 of them) were listed as cytomegalovirus-associated.

PCR used 60 Vbeta primers and 13 Jbeta primers. Assay used: immunoSEQ multiplex PCR; TCRdb lists only in-frame clones, some missing. The sample includes about 260,000 clones, approximately 85% seen only once; the top ten take approximately 2%. The sequence came from a woman in her thirties or forties in good health and CMV-seropositive. The genes are TRBV5-4 and TRBJ2-5; 8 positions match TRBD1. Source material: PBMCs. CDR3 coding DNA: TGTGCCAGCAGCTTCCTAGACAGGGGTGATTGGGAGACCCAGTACTTC. Its translation is CASSFLDRGDWETQYF. Complete variable domain (other parts from reference TRBV5-4 and TRBJ2-5): ETGVTQSPTHLIKTRGQQVTLRCSSQSGHNTVSWYQQALGQGPQFIFQYYREEENGRGNFPPRFSGLQFPNYSSELNVNALELDDSALYLCASSFLDRGDWETQYFGPGTRLLVL.